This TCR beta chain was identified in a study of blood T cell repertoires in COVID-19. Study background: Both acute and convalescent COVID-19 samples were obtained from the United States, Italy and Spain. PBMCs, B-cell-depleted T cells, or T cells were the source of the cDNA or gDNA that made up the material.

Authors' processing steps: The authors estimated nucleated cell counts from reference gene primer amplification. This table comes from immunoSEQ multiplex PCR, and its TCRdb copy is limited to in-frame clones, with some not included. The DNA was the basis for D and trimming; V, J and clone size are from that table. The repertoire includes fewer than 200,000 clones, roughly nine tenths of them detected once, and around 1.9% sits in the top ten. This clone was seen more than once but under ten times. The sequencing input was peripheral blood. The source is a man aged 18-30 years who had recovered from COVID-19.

The chain's CDR3 is CASSQNRDTMNTEAFF. The CDR3 DNA is TGTGCCAGCAGCCAAAACAGGGATACGATGAACACTGAAGCTTTCTTT. V and J are TRBV7-3 and TRBJ1-1; tentative D call: TRBD1 (6 bases). V shed 5 bases and J shed 0 bases, with 16 bases lying between them. The germline V gene encodes CDR1 SGHTA and CDR2 FQGTGA. CDR3 size: 16 residues.